A selection of T cell receptor beta chains follows, all from one sample in a study of high-grade serous ovarian cancer treatment subgroups. Here immunoSEQ multiplex PCR was the method, and the copy in TCRdb shows in-frame clones only, minus some. The data contain around 15,000 clones, about 90% of them singletons. Sequenced input: tumor tissue. Every receptor here comes from a human donor with high-grade serous ovarian cancer. The CDR3 runs from the conserved cysteine through the conserved F or W. A D gene is named only where the DNA matches it firmly. A clone size is listed for some rows: how often the clone was seen (once, few, many), or a class if it is expanded.

J: TRBJ1-1; D: NA; size: NA; V: TRBV6-5; DNA: TGTGCCAGCAGAACGACAATGAACACTGAAGCTTTCTTT; CDR3: CASRTTMNTEAFF
J: TRBJ2-7; D: TRBD1; size: NA; V: TRBV30; DNA: TGTGCCTGGAGTGTCTCCGGGACAGGGCTGTACTTC; CDR3: CAWSVSGTGLYF
J: TRBJ1-4; D: TRBD1; size: once; V: TRBV7-9; DNA: TGTGCCAGCAGCTCTCAACAGGGGGGACTTAATGAAAAACTGTTTTTT; CDR3: CASSSQQGGLNEKLFF
J: TRBJ1-3; D: NA; size: NA; V: TRBV2; DNA: TGTGCCAGCAGTTTGGACATCTCTGGAAACACCATATATTTT; CDR3: CASSLDISGNTIYF
J: TRBJ2-7; D: NA; size: NA; V: TRBV7-2; DNA: TGTGCCAGCAGCTTAAGGTGGAACGAGCAGTACTTC; CDR3: CASSLRWNEQYF
J: TRBJ2-1; D: TRBD2; size: NA; V: TRBV5-6; DNA: TGTGCCAGCAGCTACGGACTAGCGGGGGGCTGGGATGAGCAGTTCTTC; CDR3: CASSYGLAGGWDEQFF
J: TRBJ2-5; D: NA; size: NA; V: TRBV9; DNA: TGTGCCAGCAGCGTAGGTCATAGTTCTTCGACTAAGCAAGAGACCCAGTACTTC; CDR3: CASSVGHSSSTKQETQYF
J: TRBJ2-7; D: TRBD1; size: NA; V: TRBV29-1; DNA: TGCAGCGTTGGCCGGGACAGGGCGTCCTACGAGCAGTACTTC; CDR3: CSVGRDRASYEQYF
J: TRBJ2-1; D: NA; size: NA; V: TRBV5-1; DNA: TGCGCCAGCAGCCCACTTCGGGCAAACAATGAGCAGTTCTTC; CDR3: CASSPLRANNEQFF
J: TRBJ1-3; D: TRBD1; size: NA; V: TRBV5-6; DNA: TGTGCCAGCAGCTCCCCGGCCGGACAGGGCCCCAGAAACACCATATATTTT; CDR3: CASSSPAGQGPRNTIYF
J: TRBJ1-6; D: TRBD1; size: NA; V: TRBV6-5; DNA: TGTGCCAGCAGTTACGCGACAGGGCACTATAATTCACCCCTCCACTTT; CDR3: CASSYATGHYNSPLHF
J: TRBJ2-4; D: NA; size: few; V: TRBV2; DNA: TGTGCCAGCAGTCCACAGGGTTGGACCAAAAACATTCAGTACTTC; CDR3: CASSPQGWTKNIQYF
J: TRBJ2-7; D: NA; size: NA; V: TRBV5-4; DNA: TGTGCCAGCAGCTTGGGGGGCCAATACGAGCAGTACTTC; CDR3: CASSLGGQYEQYF
J: TRBJ2-4; D: NA; size: NA; V: TRBV7-2; DNA: TGTGCCAGCAGCTTTGGTTATCCATCAAGGAGAGGGGGAAACATTCAGTACTTC; CDR3: CASSFGYPSRRGGNIQYF
J: TRBJ1-5; D: TRBD1; size: few; V: TRBV27; DNA: TGTGCCAGCAGTCCACTCCGGACAGGGTATAGCAATCAGCCCCAGCATTTT; CDR3: CASSPLRTGYSNQPQHF
J: TRBJ1-5; D: NA; size: once; V: TRBV6-1; DNA: TGTGCCAGCAGTGAAGCGGGTATTAATAATCAGCCCCAGCATTTT; CDR3: CASSEAGINNQPQHF
J: TRBJ2-7; D: NA; size: once; V: TRBV4-3; DNA: TGCGCCAGCAGCCCGTTCGGGGGCCCCTACGAGCAGTACTTC; CDR3: CASSPFGGPYEQYF
J: TRBJ2-2; D: NA; size: NA; V: TRBV2; DNA: TGTGCCAGCAGCGGGGTCGACGGGACCGGGGAGCTGTTTTTT; CDR3: CASSGVDGTGELFF
J: TRBJ2-7; D: NA; size: once; V: TRBV6-4; DNA: TGTGCCAGCAGTGACTCCGCTCCCCACAGTACCTACGAGCAGTACTTC; CDR3: CASSDSAPHSTYEQYF
J: TRBJ1-6; D: NA; size: NA; V: TRBV6-6; DNA: TGTGCCAGCAGTTACGCGGACAGTAATCCACCCCTCCACTTT; CDR3: CASSYADSNPPLHF
J: TRBJ2-7; D: NA; size: NA; V: TRBV4-1; DNA: TGCGCCAGCAGCCAAGATCGGGACGCCCGGGGGGAGCAGTACTTC; CDR3: CASSQDRDARGEQYF
J: TRBJ2-6; D: NA; size: NA; V: TRBV25-1; DNA: TGTGCCAGCAGTGGCGGGTTCTCTGGGGCCAACGTCCTGACTTTC; CDR3: CASSGGFSGANVLTF
J: TRBJ1-2; D: TRBD1; size: once; V: TRBV27; DNA: TGTGCCAGCAGTACCCGGGACAGCAGCTATGGCTACACCTTC; CDR3: CASSTRDSSYGYTF
J: TRBJ1-5; D: NA; size: NA; V: TRBV2; DNA: TGTGCCAGCAGTGAAGCGCGGCAGGGCAATCAGCCCCAGCATTTT; CDR3: CASSEARQGNQPQHF
J: TRBJ2-5; D: TRBD2; size: large; V: TRBV2; DNA: TGTGCCAGCAGTGCGGGTAGCGGGGGGGCCCGAGAGACCCAGTACTTC; CDR3: CASSAGSGGARETQYF
J: TRBJ2-3; D: TRBD2; size: once; V: TRBV9; DNA: TGTGCCAGCAGCGTAGATGGCGGGGGAACTAGCACAGATACGCAGTATTTT; CDR3: CASSVDGGGTSTDTQYF
J: TRBJ2-6; D: TRBD2; size: NA; V: TRBV2; DNA: TGTGCCAGCAACACTCAGCGGGGCGCTGGGGCCAACGTCCTGACTTTC; CDR3: CASNTQRGAGANVLTF
J: TRBJ2-7; D: TRBD1; size: NA; V: TRBV9; DNA: TGTGCCAGCAGCGAGAGGGGACAGGCGACTTATTACGAGCAGTACTTC; CDR3: CASSERGQATYYEQYF
J: TRBJ1-3; D: NA; size: NA; V: TRBV5-1; DNA: TGCGCCAGCAGCAATGGATTACAGGGTTCGGCTGGAAACACCATATATTTT; CDR3: CASSNGLQGSAGNTIYF
J: TRBJ2-1; D: TRBD2; size: NA; V: TRBV19; DNA: TGTGCCAGTAGTCCTCTAGCGGGCTCCTACAATGAGCAGTTCTTC; CDR3: CASSPLAGSYNEQFF
J: TRBJ1-2; D: NA; size: NA; V: TRBV5-6; DNA: TGTGCCAGCAGCCCCGACGGGTTGGCAGGGCTCTATGGCTACACCTTC; CDR3: CASSPDGLAGLYGYTF
J: TRBJ1-6; D: NA; size: NA; V: TRBV9; DNA: TGTGCCAGCAGCCGCCGGGGAGATGATAATTCACCCCTCCACTTT; CDR3: CASSRRGDDNSPLHF
J: TRBJ2-1; D: NA; size: NA; V: TRBV25-1; DNA: TGTGCCAGCAGTGCGCCGCGAGGGCAAGCTCCGTCCTACAATGAGCAGTTCTTC; CDR3: CASSAPRGQAPSYNEQFF
J: TRBJ1-2; D: NA; size: once; V: TRBV7-9; DNA: TGTGCCAGCAGCCCGCCAGGGACGGCTTATGGCTACACCTTC; CDR3: CASSPPGTAYGYTF
J: TRBJ2-2; D: TRBD2; size: NA; V: TRBV7-2; DNA: TGTGCCAGCAGCTTAGAGGAAGGGAGGGTGTTTTTT; CDR3: CASSLEEGRVFF
J: TRBJ2-5; D: TRBD2; size: NA; V: TRBV5-1; DNA: TGCGCCAGCAGGCTCTCCGGGGGGGCCGAGGAGACCCAGTACTTC; CDR3: CASRLSGGAEETQYF
J: TRBJ1-2; D: NA; size: NA; V: TRBV6-5; DNA: TGTGCCAGCAGTGAAAGGATCATCTATGGCTACACCTTC; CDR3: CASSERIIYGYTF
J: TRBJ2-3; D: NA; size: NA; V: TRBV7-9; DNA: TGTGCCAGCAGCTACGGGTCCTACACAGATACGCAGTATTTT; CDR3: CASSYGSYTDTQYF
J: TRBJ1-2; D: TRBD1; size: NA; V: TRBV30; DNA: TGTGCCTGGAGTGTTGCATGGGACAGGGAGAACTATGGCTACACCTTC; CDR3: CAWSVAWDRENYGYTF
J: TRBJ1-1; D: NA; size: NA; V: TRBV28; DNA: TGTGCCAGCAGTTTTGCACTTGAAGCTTTCTTT; CDR3: CASSFALEAFF
J: TRBJ2-3; D: NA; size: NA; V: TRBV19; DNA: TGTGCCAGTAGTATAGTGTGGGGGCGCACAGATACGCAGTATTTT; CDR3: CASSIVWGRTDTQYF
J: TRBJ1-4; D: NA; size: NA; V: TRBV9; DNA: TGTGCCAGCAGCGCCGGGGACGTTAGTGAAAAACTGTTTTTT; CDR3: CASSAGDVSEKLFF
J: TRBJ2-3; D: TRBD1; size: NA; V: TRBV7-2; DNA: TGTGCCAGCAGCTCGGGACAGGGCACAGATACGCAGTATTTT; CDR3: CASSSGQGTDTQYF
J: TRBJ1-5; D: TRBD1; size: NA; V: TRBV19; DNA: TGTGCCAGTTGGGCGACAGGGGGCGATCAGCCCCAGCATTTT; CDR3: CASWATGGDQPQHF
J: TRBJ1-2; D: NA; size: NA; V: TRBV11-1; DNA: TGTGCCAGCAGCTTACAGGGTGCAACTAACTATGGCTACACCTTC; CDR3: CASSLQGATNYGYTF
J: TRBJ1-6; D: TRBD1; size: NA; V: TRBV11-2; DNA: TGTGCCAGCAGCCCGTGGACAGGGGAGGGTTCACCCCTCCACTTT; CDR3: CASSPWTGEGSPLHF
J: TRBJ2-7; D: NA; size: NA; V: TRBV5-1; DNA: TGCGCCAGCAGCTTGGACGGGGCCTCCTACGAGCAGTACTTC; CDR3: CASSLDGASYEQYF
J: TRBJ2-7; D: NA; size: NA; V: TRBV2; DNA: TGTGCCAGCATGGGCAGGGGGGCAATCGAGCAGTACTTC; CDR3: CASMGRGAIEQYF
J: TRBJ1-1; D: TRBD1; size: few; V: TRBV2; DNA: TGTGCCAGCAGCTCCGGACAGGGGGCTAGGGCTTTCTTT; CDR3: CASSSGQGARAFF
J: TRBJ1-1; D: TRBD1; size: once; V: TRBV5-1; DNA: TGCGCCAGCAGCAAGGACAGGGGGCAGGGCGCTGAAGCTTTCTTT; CDR3: CASSKDRGQGAEAFF
J: TRBJ1-1; D: TRBD1; size: NA; V: TRBV5-1; DNA: TGCGCCAGCAGCTTGCACAGGGGGAACACTGAAGCTTTCTTT; CDR3: CASSLHRGNTEAFF
J: TRBJ1-5; D: NA; size: once; V: TRBV5-4; DNA: TGTGCCAGCAGCTTGATGGGGGACAATCAGCCCCAGCATTTT; CDR3: CASSLMGDNQPQHF